Each of the 3 T cell receptor beta chains below was sequenced from the same sample in a study of beta chain features in type 1 diabetes. As every portion of the isolated RNA was reverse transcribed, the sequencing read expressed TCRB transcripts. Sequenced by immunoSEQ multiplex PCR; TCRdb stores in-frame clones only, minus some. This sample has hundreds of thousands of clones; approximately 10% occur once, and the top ten carry 0.017%. Antigens of these TCRs are unknown. Study conclusions and caveats: Shortening that was moderate but significant affected the TCRB CDR3s of Type 1 diabetes patients in all four CD4+ subsets.

The sequenced sample was naive CD4+ T cells from blood. The source is a man aged 25-45 years with type 1 diabetes.

The genes are TRBV5-6 and TRBJ1-2; D perhaps matches TRBD1 (5 bases). Trimming shortened V by 4 bases and J by 5 bases, and 15 bases separated the two germline ends. This CDR3 is 14 amino acids long. Germline V gives CDR1 SGHDT, CDR2 YYEEEE. The CDR3 reads CASSLPGSGYGYTF. CDR3 in DNA: TGTGCCAGCAGCCTCCCGGGTTCAGGGTATGGCTACACCTTC.

This chain uses TRBV7-9 with TRBJ1-4, with D unclear. Germline values: CDR1 SEHNR, CDR2 FQNEAQ (reference sequence). Trimming shortened V by 1 base and J by 4 bases, and 10 bases separated the two germline ends. This CDR3 spans 15 amino acids. CDR3 in amino acids: CASSLEAQNNEKLFF. For the CDR3, the DNA is TGTGCCAGCAGCTTAGAGGCACAGAATAATGAAAAACTGTTTTTT.

V and J are TRBV28 and TRBJ1-2; a weak D match, TRBD1 (5 bases). The CDR3 runs 12 residues. Deletions cut 3 bases from V and 7 bases from J, with 9 bases between. Germline V CDR1 and CDR2: MDHEN, SYDVKM. Written as DNA, the CDR3 is TGTGCCAGCAGTTTTCAGGGATTTGGCTACACCTTC. Encoded protein: CASSFQGFGYTF.